The 31 T cell receptor beta chains in this list originate from one sample, sequenced in a study of cytomegalovirus exposure and HLA in healthy donors. Profiled with immunoSEQ multiplex PCR; TCRdb holds only in-frame clones, not every one. The sample holds 250,000 to 400,000 clones, around 90% seen once. Sequencing was carried out using PBMCs. These receptors came from a woman under 40 in good health and CMV-seropositive.

The chain employs TRBV18 and TRBJ1-2, with 8 bases lining up with TRBD1. Germline CDR1 KGHSH, CDR2 LQKENI. The CDR3 has 15 amino acids. The V gene end was trimmed by 5 bases and the J gene end by 1 base; junction bases not matched to a gene: 6. The CDR3 DNA reads as TGTGCCAGCTCAACTAGGGGACAGGATAACTATGGCTACACCTTC. Its protein product is CASSTRGQDNYGYTF.

The chain carries TRBV27 and TRBJ2-5; D perhaps matches TRBD2 (6 bases). V was cut by 6 bases and J by 4 bases, with 12 bases left in between. Germline V gene lookup returns CDR1 MNHEY and CDR2 SMNVEV (reference sequence). This CDR3 spans 13 amino acids. The CDR3 loop is CASSGRAGETQYF. CDR3 coding DNA: TGTGCCAGCAGCGGGAGAGCGGGAGAGACCCAGTACTTC.

This clone was seen just once. V gene TRBV15 combines with J gene TRBJ2-1; unclear D gene. CDR3 size: 13 residues. Trimming stripped 5 bases from V and 5 bases from J, with 10 bases between. The V gene's germline CDR1 is LNHNV and CDR2 YYDKDF (reference sequence). The CDR3 nucleotides are TGTGCCACCAGCTTTCGGACCAACAATGAGCAGTTCTTC. This gives the protein CATSFRTNNEQFF.

The chain links TRBV30 to TRBJ1-1; D gene unclear. CDR3 length: 15 amino acids. The ends were cut back, 0 bases at V and 0 bases at J, with 11 bases in the middle. CDR1 GTSNPN and CDR2 SVGIG come from the germline V gene (reference sequence). The CDR3 region is CAWSVLWAMNTEAFF. The CDR3, as DNA: TGTGCCTGGAGTGTACTCTGGGCCATGAACACTGAAGCTTTCTTT. The full variable domain, its missing parts supplied by reference TRBV30 and TRBJ1-1, is SQTIHQWPATLVQPVGSPLSLECTVEGTSNPNLYWYRQAAGRGLQLLFYSVGIGQISSEVPQNLSASRPQDRQFILSSKKLLLSDSGFYLCAWSVLWAMNTEAFFGQGTRLTVV.

The V gene is TRBV10-3, the J gene TRBJ2-3; D possibly corresponds to TRBD2 (5 bases). Trimming took off 5 bases at V and 0 bases at J, with 12 bases between the two ends. This CDR3 comprises 15 residues. Per germline, CDR1 ENHRY and CDR2 SYGVKD. CDR3 sequence (DNA): TGTGCCATCAGTCTGACTATTGCTAGCACAGATACGCAGTATTTT. Its protein is CAISLTIASTDTQYF.

The chain combines TRBV10-2 with TRBJ2-7; tentative D call: TRBD2 (6 bases). The CDR3 sequence is 13 residues long. In germline, CDR1 is WSHSY, CDR2 SAAADI. CDR3 in DNA: TGCGCTGGGGGGTGGGGATTGACCTACGAGCAGTACTTC. It codes for CAGGWGLTYEQYF.

This clone was counted a single time. The chain is built from TRBV4-2 and TRBJ2-2, with D uncertain. V lost 4 bases, J lost 3 bases, and 3 bases lay in between. Germline CDR1 is LGHNA and CDR2 is YNFKEQ. The CDR3 sequence is 12 residues long. The CDR3 region is CASSRDTGELFF. DNA for the CDR3: TGTGCCAGCAGCCGGGACACCGGGGAGCTGTTTTTT.

The J gene is TRBJ2-1, the V gene TRBV5-6; TRBD1 matches 7 bases. V lost 0 bases, J lost 6 bases, and 15 bases stayed unmatched. The CDR3 spans 18 residues. Germline V gives CDR1 SGHDT, CDR2 YYEEEE. CDR3 DNA sequence: TGTGCCAGCAGCTTGGCCGCGTCGACAGGGACCCGCACCAATGAGCAGTTCTTC. Translation: CASSLAASTGTRTNEQFF.

The CDR3 spells CASSLGRTSLSYEQYF. As DNA, the CDR3 is TGCGCCAGCAGCTTGGGGCGGACTAGCCTCTCCTACGAGCAGTACTTC. The rearrangement uses TRBV5-1 and TRBJ2-7; 8 bases fit TRBD2. This CDR3 contains 16 residues. V gave up 0 bases and J gave up 0 bases; unmatched junction bases: 5. Germline CDR1 and CDR2: SGHRS and YFSETQ.

The chain employs TRBV28 and TRBJ2-7, with TRBD1 matching 11 bases. CDR1 and CDR2 from the germline V gene are MDHEN and SYDVKM. V lost 3 bases, J lost 6 bases, and 4 bases stayed unmatched. The CDR3 is 14 amino acids. This chain's CDR3 is CASSLGQGGLEQYF. In nucleotides, the CDR3 is TGTGCCAGCAGTTTGGGACAGGGGGGTCTCGAGCAGTACTTC.

The genes are TRBV5-1 and TRBJ2-5; D is possibly TRBD2 (5 bases). Per the germline V gene, CDR1 is SGHRS and CDR2 is YFSETQ. This CDR3 contains 17 residues. V was shortened by 2 bases and J by 5 bases, with 22 bases between the two germline ends. DNA of the CDR3: TGCGCCAGCAGCTTCTTCGTTTCCGATAGAACGGGGGAGACCCAGTACTTC. This encodes CASSFFVSDRTGETQYF.

This clone appeared a single time. V gene TRBV30 combines with J gene TRBJ1-5, with D perhaps TRBD1 (5 bases). The CDR3 is 12 residues long. CDR1 GTSNPN and CDR2 SVGIG come from the germline V gene (reference sequence). V lost 4 bases, J lost 4 bases, and 8 bases lay in between. The CDR3 protein is CAWTQGNQPQHF. DNA of the CDR3: TGTGCCTGGACCCAGGGTAATCAGCCCCAGCATTTT.

The rearrangement uses TRBV7-3 and TRBJ2-1; no firm D call. The CDR3 is 13 residues long. The germline V gene has CDR1 SGHTA and CDR2 FQGTGA. V was pared by 4 bases and J by 9 bases, with 13 bases between. The CDR3 sequence is CASSSYLSSEQFF. Here the CDR3 DNA reads TGTGCCAGCAGCTCCTACCTGAGCAGTGAGCAGTTCTTC. The variable domain in full, completed from reference TRBV7-3 and TRBJ2-1, reads GAGVSQTPSNKVTEKGKYVELRCDPISGHTALYWYRQSLGQGPEFLIYFQGTGAADDSGLPNDRFFAVRPEGSVSTLKIQRTERGDSAVYLCASSSYLSSEQFFGPGTRLTVL.

The V and J genes are TRBV28 and TRBJ2-7, with 10 bases aligning to TRBD2. The V gene end was trimmed by 5 bases and the J gene end by 2 bases; junction bases not matched to a gene: 9. Looked up from germline, CDR1 is MDHEN and CDR2 is SYDVKM. The CDR3 contains 16 residues. CDR3: CASSRPLAGVAYEQYF. CDR3 in DNA: TGTGCCAGCAGTCGACCGCTAGCGGGAGTCGCCTACGAGCAGTACTTC.

Comments on this clone: At the DNA level, this CDR3 is encoded by other sequences in the same sample as well. The V call is TRBV29-1, the J call TRBJ1-2; D may be TRBD1 (6 bases). This CDR3 has 13 amino acids. Germline V gene lookup returns CDR1 SQVTM and CDR2 ANQGSEA. The V and J ends lost 1 base and 2 bases respectively, with 8 bases between them. The CDR3 loop is CSVEGQGNYGYTF. CDR3 DNA: TGCAGCGTTGAAGGGCAGGGGAACTATGGCTACACCTTC.

The chain links TRBV5-1 to TRBJ2-3; D unresolved. V was clipped by 4 bases and J by 2 bases, with 17 bases between them. The CDR3 is 16 residues long. Germline V gives CDR1 SGHRS, CDR2 YFSETQ. CDR3 amino acids: CASSLGMATSTDTQYF. The CDR3 DNA sequence: TGCGCCAGCAGCCTGGGAATGGCCACTTCCACAGATACGCAGTATTTT.

This chain links TRBV18 with TRBJ2-1; D unresolved. The CDR3 has 12 amino acids. Germline-derived CDR1 and CDR2 are KGHSH and LQKENI. V dropped 3 bases and J dropped 7 bases, with 7 bases sitting between them. The DNA of the CDR3 is TGTGCCAGCTCACCGTCCGGGAATGAGCAGTTCTTC. Its translation: CASSPSGNEQFF.

The V gene is TRBV11-1, the J gene TRBJ2-3; 14 nucleotides align to TRBD2. Germline V gives CDR1 SGHAT, CDR2 FQDESV (reference sequence). Trimming at V came to 5 bases and at J to 2 bases, leaving 6 bases not matched to a gene. The CDR3 consists of 17 residues. The CDR3 sequence is CASSRRGLAGDTDTQYF. In nucleotides, the CDR3 is TGTGCCAGCAGCCGACGGGGACTAGCGGGAGACACAGATACGCAGTATTTT.

V gene TRBV4-2 combines with J gene TRBJ2-3, with D unresolved. The CDR3 sequence is 15 residues long. V shed 4 bases and J shed 2 bases, with 13 bases lying between them. Germline V gene data show CDR1 as LGHNA and CDR2 as YNFKEQ. CDR3 nucleotides: TGTGCCAGCAGCCCCCCCACTGGCCACACAGATACGCAGTATTTT. Protein product: CASSPPTGHTDTQYF.

This chain joins TRBV15 and TRBJ1-5; TRBD1 might be the D (6 bases). V lost 1 base and J lost 1, with 14 bases in between. This CDR3 region has 17 residues. Germline-derived CDR1 and CDR2 are LNHNV and YYDKDF (reference sequence). The CDR3 reads CATSRVSGARSNQPQHF. The CDR3 region has the DNA TGTGCCACCAGCAGAGTTTCAGGGGCGCGGAGCAATCAGCCCCAGCATTTT. The full variable domain, rest sourced from reference TRBV15 and TRBJ1-5, is DAMVIQNPRYQVTQFGKPVTLSCSQTLNHNVMYWYQQKSSQAPKLLFHYYDKDFNNEADTPDNFQSRRPNTSFCFLDIRSPGLGDTAMYLCATSRVSGARSNQPQHFGDGTRLSIL.

The chain employs TRBV7-2 and TRBJ2-7; 9 bases are shared with TRBD2. This CDR3 comprises 15 residues. V gave up 2 bases and J gave up 5 bases; unmatched junction bases: 7. Germline CDR1 and CDR2: SGHTA and FQGNSA. CDR3 region: CASSLILAGVHEQYF. CDR3 nucleotides: TGTGCCAGCAGCTTAATATTAGCGGGAGTTCACGAGCAGTACTTC.

This chain uses TRBV5-1 with TRBJ1-3, with D possibly matching TRBD1 (5 bases). Germline CDR1 SGHRS, CDR2 YFSETQ. Trimming pared 0 bases from V and 0 bases from J, leaving 10 bases between. The CDR3 is made up of 16 amino acids. The CDR3 DNA reads TGCGCCAGCAGCTTGGTGGCCGGGACCTCTGGAAACACCATATATTTT. Translation gives CASSLVAGTSGNTIYF.

CDR3 nucleotides: TGTGCCTCCCAGGGGGATTGGTTAAATGAGCAGTTCTTC. Its protein is CASQGDWLNEQFF. The gene calls are TRBV7-9 and TRBJ2-1; 7 nucleotides match TRBD1. The germline V gene has CDR1 SEHNR and CDR2 FQNEAQ (reference sequence). The CDR3 contains 13 residues. V shed 11 bases and J 7 bases; nucleotides not matched to a gene: 11.

This chain links TRBV5-1 with TRBJ2-3, with D possibly called TRBD1 or TRBD2 (5 bases each). Deletions cut 7 bases from V and 0 bases from J, with 15 bases between. The CDR3 is 15 residues long. Germline CDR1 reads SGHRS; CDR2 reads YFSETQ. In nucleotides, the CDR3 is TGCGCCAGCCAAAGACCGGGACCAAGCACAGATACGCAGTATTTT. Its translation: CASQRPGPSTDTQYF.

The chain couples TRBV5-4 to TRBJ1-2, with 8 nucleotides matching TRBD1. V was pared by 2 bases and J by 6 bases, with 6 bases of the junction left unmatched. The CDR3 length is 14 residues. Per the germline V gene, CDR1 is SGHNT and CDR2 is YYREEE (reference sequence). Here the CDR3 reads CASSLWTGTNGYTF. The CDR3 nucleotides read TGTGCCAGCAGCTTATGGACAGGGACTAATGGCTACACCTTC.

Regarding this clone: The sample has other DNA sequences that encode this CDR3 too. The gene calls are TRBV4-2 and TRBJ2-7, with 10 bases identical to TRBD2. The V gene's germline CDR1 is LGHNA and CDR2 YNFKEQ. This CDR3 contains 14 residues. J was trimmed by 4 bases and V by 1 base; bases with no gene match: 1. The CDR3 sequence is CASSQGTSGYEQYF. The CDR3 nucleotides are TGTGCCAGCAGCCAAGGGACTAGCGGTTACGAGCAGTACTTC.

The chain joins TRBV27 to TRBJ1-1; TRBD1 might be the D (6 bases). The V end lost 0 bases, the J end lost 5 bases, and 13 bases lay between the germline ends. Germline V gene sequence: CDR1 MNHEY, CDR2 SMNVEV (reference sequence). This CDR3 region has 15 residues. The CDR3 here is CASSLSRQGLTEAFF. In DNA, the CDR3 is TGTGCCAGCAGTTTATCTAGGCAGGGGCTTACTGAAGCTTTCTTT.

The rearrangement uses TRBV6-1 and TRBJ1-2; D is undetermined. The ends were cut back, 7 bases at V and 2 bases at J, with 14 bases in the middle. The CDR3 length is 14 residues. Germline V CDR1 and CDR2: MNHNS, SASEGT. CDR3 sequence: CASTRTDINYGYTF. CDR3 coding DNA: TGTGCCAGCACGCGAACAGACATCAACTATGGCTACACCTTC.

The chain has TRBV27 and TRBJ2-7; D might be TRBD1 or TRBD2, each matching 5 bases. Trimming took 2 bases from V and 2 from J, leaving 10 bases between them. This CDR3 spans 14 amino acids. The germline V gene has CDR1 MNHEY and CDR2 SMNVEV (reference sequence). CDR3 DNA sequence: TGTGCCAGCAGTTTAGGGGACCGAACCTACGAGCAGTACTTC. This translates into CASSLGDRTYEQYF.

The V call is TRBV30, the J call TRBJ1-1; D remains unclear. The CDR3 consists of 13 residues. Germline CDR1 is GTSNPN and CDR2 is SVGIG (reference sequence). The CDR3 DNA is TGTACGGCTTCGAACAAACGGTACACTGAAGCTTTCTTT. Protein product: CTASNKRYTEAFF.

The rearrangement uses TRBV5-1 and TRBJ1-5, with D tentatively TRBD1 (5 bases). The CDR3 covers 15 residues. The ends were cut back, 4 bases at V and 0 bases at J, with 11 bases in the middle. Germline V gene lookup returns CDR1 SGHRS and CDR2 YFSETQ. The CDR3 here is CASSRDGNSNQPQHF. DNA of the CDR3: TGCGCCAGCAGCAGGGACGGAAATAGCAATCAGCCCCAGCATTTT. The variable domain in full, with the rest retrieved from reference TRBV5-1 and TRBJ1-5, is KAGVTQTPRYLIKTRGQQVTLSCSPISGHRSVSWYQQTPGQGLQFLFEYFSETQRNKGNFPGRFSGRQFSNSRSEMNVSTLELGDSALYLCASSRDGNSNQPQHFGDGTRLSIL.